These 23 T cell receptor beta chains originate from one sample sequenced in a study of regulatory T cells in long-lasting Graves disease. HTBI primers from iRepertoire and Arm-PCR of CDR3 regions yielded the TCR beta libraries. One entry per CDR3 protein results from TCRdb running MiXCR on the multiplex PCR reads. The sample yields fewer than 550,000 distinct CDR3 sequences, about 16% seen once. Sample time point: newly diagnosed GD, antithyroid drugs for less than 3 months. PBMC-extracted RNA yielded the TCR library. These same records also appear under a second study, on T cells in Graves' hyperthyroidism and ophthalmopathy.

Sequences were derived from peripheral blood mononuclear cells (PBMCs), sampled at new diagnosis, from a patient treated with antithyroid drugs. All receptors come from a woman aged 35-65 years with Graves disease.

J is TRBJ1-1 and V is TRBV5-4, with D perhaps TRBD1 (6 bases). The V end lost 4 bases, the J end lost 2 bases, and 15 bases lay between the germline ends. This CDR3 has 15 amino acids. Germline values: CDR1 SGHNT, CDR2 YYREEE (reference sequence). CDR3: CASSRPQGHNTEAFF. The CDR3 DNA is TGTGCCAGCAGCCGACCACAGGGTCATAACACTGAAGCTTTCTTT.

This clonotype was recorded at least ten times. V and J are TRBV2 and TRBJ2-1; D possibly corresponds to TRBD1 (6 bases). The CDR3 contains 14 residues. Germline V gives CDR1 SNHLY, CDR2 FYNNEI. Between the trimmed V and J ends, which lost 6 bases and 10 bases, there was a span of 19 bases. In nucleotides, the CDR3 is TGTGCCAGCAGAACCGGGACATTGGTGAGGGAGCAGTTCTTC. Protein: CASRTGTLVREQFF.

The V and J genes are TRBV7-9 and TRBJ1-4; 9 bases map to TRBD1. The J segment lost 8 bases and the V segment lost 0 bases, leaving 4 bases of the junction unmatched. The CDR3 totals 15 residues. Germline CDR1 is SEHNR and CDR2 is FQNEAQ (reference sequence). The CDR3 DNA sequence: TGTGCCAGCAGCTTAGCGGCGACAGGGGGAGAAAAACTGTTTTTT. Its translation: CASSLAATGGEKLFF.

The chain is built from TRBV12-3 or TRBV12-4 and TRBJ2-6, with D possibly matching TRBD1 (6 bases). The CDR3 sequence is 14 residues long. Trimming shortened V by 5 bases and J by 4 bases, and 9 bases separated the two germline ends. In DNA, the CDR3 is TGTGCCAGCAGTACAGGGTGGGGGGCCAACGTCCTGACTTTC. Amino acids: CASSTGWGANVLTF.

This clonotype was seen a handful of times. This sequence joins TRBV18 and TRBJ1-1, with 8 bases that match TRBD1. Germline V gene data show CDR1 as KGHSH and CDR2 as LQKENI. After removal of 3 bases from V and 1 base from J, the junction contained 4 bases not matched to a gene. The CDR3 runs to 15 residues. Written as DNA, the CDR3 is TGTGCCAGCTCACCGACAGGGGAAGGGAACACTGAAGCTTTCTTT. Amino acids: CASSPTGEGNTEAFF.

Regarding this clonotype: This may be a read error, as it is one base from a much larger clone. The chain combines TRBV7-9 with TRBJ1-1; no firm D call. CDR3 length: 15 amino acids. Germline CDR1 is SEHNR and CDR2 is FQNEAQ (reference sequence). The CDR3 nucleotides are TGTGCCTGCAGCTCGTGGGGAGGGCTGAACACTGAAGCTTTCTTT. Protein: CACSSWGGLNTEAFF. Using reference TRBV7-9 and TRBJ1-1 for the parts outside the CDR3, the full variable domain is DTGVSQNPRHKITKRGQNVTFRCDPISEHNRLYWYRQTLGQGPEFLTYFQNEAQLEKSRLLSDRFSAERPKGSFSTLEIQRTEQGDSAMYLCACSSWGGLNTEAFFGQGTRLTVV.

This clonotype was observed a handful of times. CDR3 bases: TGCAGTGCTACGATGACAGGGGCGGCACAAGAGACCCAGTACTTC. Encoded protein: CSATMTGAAQETQYF. The chain couples TRBV20-1 to TRBJ2-5; TRBD1 matches at 8 bases. CDR1 DFQATT and CDR2 SNEGSKA come from the germline V gene (reference sequence). The CDR3 runs 15 residues. The V and J ends lost 4 bases and 2 bases, in that order; junction bases with no gene match: 9.

The chain recombines TRBV5-1 with TRBJ1-2, with D maybe TRBD1 (6 bases). Trimming took 4 bases from V and 7 from J, leaving 14 bases between them. This CDR3 spans 13 amino acids. Germline V gene lookup returns CDR1 SGHRS and CDR2 YFSETQ. The CDR3 coding sequence is TGCGCCAGCAGCAGGGACACAAACCGTGGCTACACCTTC. Translating it yields CASSRDTNRGYTF.

This clonotype was counted many times. The V gene is TRBV13, the J gene TRBJ1-2, with D uncertain. V lost 4 bases to trimming and J lost 8 bases, with 17 bases between them. The CDR3 covers 14 residues. Germline V lookup: CDR1 PRHDT, CDR2 FYEKMQ (reference sequence). As DNA, the CDR3 is TGTGCCAGCAGCTCAAACCCCCGTGCAGGAGGCTACACCTTC. Its protein product is CASSSNPRAGGYTF. Looking up the rest from reference TRBV13 and TRBJ1-2 gives the full variable domain: AAGVIQSPRHLIKEKRETATLKCYPIPRHDTVYWYQQGPGQDPQFLISFYEKMQSDKGSIPDRFSAQQFSDYHSELNMSSLELGDSALYFCASSSNPRAGGYTFGSGTRLTVV.

This clonotype was observed at least ten times. The V and J genes are TRBV28 and TRBJ2-7; unclear D gene. Trimming pared 1 base from V and 3 bases from J, leaving 13 bases between. This CDR3 comprises 15 residues. The V gene's germline CDR1 is MDHEN and CDR2 SYDVKM. The CDR3 coding sequence is TGTGCCAGCAGTTTATCCCCGGGTGCAGACTACGAGCAGTACTTC. Translation gives CASSLSPGADYEQYF.

The chain recombines TRBV7-8 with TRBJ2-3, with D tentatively TRBD2 (5 bases). Germline V gene lookup returns CDR1 SGHVS and CDR2 FQNEAQ. This CDR3 region has 12 residues. V lost 7 bases and J lost 1, with 6 bases in between. The CDR3 nucleotides are TGTGCCAGCAACGGGGGCACAGATACGCAGTATTTT. Translation gives CASNGGTDTQYF.

This clonotype was recorded at least ten times. The genes are TRBV7-2 and TRBJ1-5; 11 bases map to TRBD1. After removal of 3 bases from V and 6 bases from J, the junction contained 4 bases not matched to a gene. CDR3 length: 15 residues. Germline V gives CDR1 SGHTA, CDR2 FQGNSA. The CDR3, as DNA: TGTGCCAGCAGCTTGGGACAGGGGGTTGGTCAGCCCCAGCATTTT. Its translation is CASSLGQGVGQPQHF.

The chain carries TRBV6-1 and TRBJ1-4, with D perhaps TRBD1 (5 bases). The CDR3 spans 18 residues. Per germline, CDR1 MNHNS and CDR2 SASEGT. Trimming cost V 6 bases and J 3 bases, with 23 bases left between them. The CDR3 spells CASSPRVPTVGSNEKLFF. The CDR3 nucleotides are TGTGCCAGCAGCCCCCGGGTCCCGACAGTGGGGTCTAATGAAAAACTGTTTTTT.

Ten or more counts support this clonotype. V and J are TRBV11-1 and TRBJ2-7; 7 bases align to TRBD1. With V trimmed by 0 bases and J by 3 bases, 5 bases remained unmatched. Germline values: CDR1 SGHAT, CDR2 FQDESV (reference sequence). The CDR3 is made up of 15 amino acids. The CDR3 sequence: CASSLAPGTDYEQYF. The CDR3 DNA sequence: TGTGCCAGCAGCTTAGCCCCCGGGACAGACTACGAGCAGTACTTC.

This clonotype was counted between two and nine times. The V call is TRBV18, the J call TRBJ2-3; D is unclear. CDR1 is KGHSH, CDR2 LQKENI, per germline. V was cut by 10 bases and J by 9 bases, with 20 bases left in between. The CDR3 sequence is 13 residues long. The CDR3 region is CATDGRSATTQYF. The DNA for the CDR3 is TGTGCCACCGACGGACGGTCCGCAACAACGCAGTATTTT.

This clonotype was observed a handful of times. Given the absence of the conserved phenylalanine or tryptophan at the CDR3 end, a read error is likely. The chain uses TRBV20-1 and TRBJ1-5; 9 nucleotides agree with TRBD1. The V gene's germline CDR1 is DFQATT and CDR2 SNEGSKA (reference sequence). The J segment lost 6 bases and the V segment lost 3 bases, leaving 6 bases of the junction unmatched. This CDR3 is built from 14 residues. CDR3 sequence reads: CSASLGQGFQPQHS. Written as DNA, the CDR3 is TGCAGTGCTAGCCTCGGACAGGGGTTTCAGCCCCAGCATTCT.

This clonotype has a handful of counts. The chain recombines TRBV2 with TRBJ1-1; unclear D gene. This CDR3 is 14 amino acids long. Germline CDR1 SNHLY, CDR2 FYNNEI. Between the trimmed V and J ends, which lost 4 bases and 0 bases, there was a span of 9 bases. The CDR3 bases are TGTGCCAGCAGTGCATCGGGAATGAACACTGAAGCTTTCTTT. Translating gives CASSASGMNTEAFF.

Note on this clonotype: A single base separates this from a much larger clone, so it may be a read error. This chain connects TRBV5-4 to TRBJ2-7; a possible D gene is TRBD2 (6 bases). Trimming took 7 bases from V and 2 from J, leaving 19 bases between them. The CDR3 contains 15 residues. Looked up from germline, CDR1 is SGHNT and CDR2 is YYREEE (reference sequence). CDR3 sequence (DNA): TGTGCCAGCGGCCAAGAGACGGGGGAGGCCTACGAGCAGTACTTC. Amino acid sequence: CASGQETGEAYEQYF.

This clonotype was seen at least ten times. This rearrangement joins TRBV30 to TRBJ1-1, with no clear D. The V end lost 8 bases, the J end lost 2 bases, and 12 bases lay between the germline ends. The germline V gene encodes CDR1 GTSNPN and CDR2 SVGIG (reference sequence). The CDR3 has 12 amino acids. Here the CDR3 DNA reads TGTGCCCACCGCCCGATAAACACTGAAGCTTTCTTT. Its translation is CAHRPINTEAFF.

The chain uses TRBV3-1 and TRBJ2-2; D is perhaps TRBD1 (5 bases). V lost 4 bases to trimming and J lost 6 bases, with 15 bases between them. Germline assignment: CDR1 LGHDT and CDR2 YNNKEL (reference sequence). This CDR3 contains 15 residues. This CDR3 reads CASSPGQGSAGELFF. In DNA, the CDR3 is TGTGCCAGCAGCCCCGGGCAGGGTAGTGCCGGGGAGCTGTTTTTT.

This clonotype was seen many times. The chain uses TRBV2 and TRBJ2-7; TRBD1 agrees at 8 bases. Germline V gives CDR1 SNHLY, CDR2 FYNNEI. J was trimmed by 1 base and V by 7 bases; bases with no gene match: 9. This CDR3 has 15 residues. The CDR3 bases are TGTGCCAGCACTCCTTCCGGACAGGGATCCTACGAGCAGTACTTC. This translates into CASTPSGQGSYEQYF.

V and J are TRBV27 and TRBJ2-3; no clear D gene. Per germline, CDR1 MNHEY and CDR2 SMNVEV (reference sequence). The CDR3 extends over 13 amino acids. Trimming took off 4 bases at V and 5 bases at J, with 10 bases between the two ends. The CDR3 sequence: CASSSRRVDTQYF. The DNA for the CDR3 is TGTGCCAGCAGTTCTCGCCGAGTAGATACGCAGTATTTT.

The chain combines TRBV4-2 with TRBJ2-3, with a weak D call TRBD2 (6 bases). Trimming cost V 5 bases and J 0 bases, with 12 bases left between them. The CDR3 consists of 15 residues. Per germline, CDR1 LGHNA and CDR2 YNFKEQ. The CDR3 sequence is CASSGGWGSTDTQYF. The CDR3 DNA sequence: TGTGCCAGCAGCGGGGGGTGGGGGAGCACAGATACGCAGTATTTT.